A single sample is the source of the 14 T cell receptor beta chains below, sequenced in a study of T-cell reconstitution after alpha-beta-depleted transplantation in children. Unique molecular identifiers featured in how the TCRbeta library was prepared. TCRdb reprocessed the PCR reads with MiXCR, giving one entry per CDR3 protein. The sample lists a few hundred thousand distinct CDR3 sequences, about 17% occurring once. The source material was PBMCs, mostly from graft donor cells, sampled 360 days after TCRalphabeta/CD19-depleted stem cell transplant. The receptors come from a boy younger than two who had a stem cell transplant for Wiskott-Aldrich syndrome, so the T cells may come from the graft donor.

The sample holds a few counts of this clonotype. The CDR3 reads CSVLRDRGRRETQYF. CDR3 nucleotides: TGCAGCGTTCTCCGGGACAGGGGGCGTCGAGAGACCCAGTACTTC. The chain uses TRBV29-1 and TRBJ2-5; 12 bases are shared with TRBD1. Germline trimming cut 5 bases from V and 4 bases from J; bases unmatched to any gene: 8. This CDR3 comprises 15 residues. Germline loops: CDR1 SQVTM, CDR2 ANQGSEA. The variable domain in full, with the rest retrieved from reference TRBV29-1 and TRBJ2-5, is SAVISQKPSRDICQRGTSLTIQCQVDSQVTMMFWYRQQPGQSLTLIATANQGSEATYESGFVIDKFPISRPNLTFSTLTVSNMSPEDSSIYLCSVLRDRGRRETQYFGPGTRLLVL.

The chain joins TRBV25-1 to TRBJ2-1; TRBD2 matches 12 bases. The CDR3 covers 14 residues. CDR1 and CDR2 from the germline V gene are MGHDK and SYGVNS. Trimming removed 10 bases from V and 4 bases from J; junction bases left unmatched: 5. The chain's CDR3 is CATTGTSGYNEQFF. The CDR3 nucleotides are TGTGCCACCACCGGGACTAGCGGGTACAATGAGCAGTTCTTC.

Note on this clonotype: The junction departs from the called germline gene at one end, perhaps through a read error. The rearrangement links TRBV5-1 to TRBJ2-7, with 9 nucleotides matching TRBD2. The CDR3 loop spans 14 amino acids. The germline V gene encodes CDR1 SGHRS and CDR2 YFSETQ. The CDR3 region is CASSLGSGSYEQYF. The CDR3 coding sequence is TGTGCCAGCAGTTTAGGTAGCGGGAGCTACGAGCAGTACTTC.

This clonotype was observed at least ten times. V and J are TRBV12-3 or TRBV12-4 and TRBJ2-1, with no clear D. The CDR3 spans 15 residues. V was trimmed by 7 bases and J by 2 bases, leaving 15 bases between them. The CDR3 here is CASTRTLRAYNEQFF. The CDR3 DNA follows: TGTGCCAGCACTCGGACCCTCCGGGCCTACAATGAGCAGTTCTTC.

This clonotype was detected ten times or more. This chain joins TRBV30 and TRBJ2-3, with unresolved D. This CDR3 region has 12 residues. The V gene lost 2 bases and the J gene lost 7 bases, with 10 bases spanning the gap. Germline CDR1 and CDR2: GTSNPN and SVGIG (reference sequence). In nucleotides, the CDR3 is TGTGCCTGGAGTCAGCGTTGGAATACGCAGTATTTT. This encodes CAWSQRWNTQYF.

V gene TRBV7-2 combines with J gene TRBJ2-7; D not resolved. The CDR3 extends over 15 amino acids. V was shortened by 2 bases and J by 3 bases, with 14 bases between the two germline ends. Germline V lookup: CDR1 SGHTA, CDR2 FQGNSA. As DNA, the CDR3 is TGTGCCAGCAGCTTAAAGTCAGCTTCTTTCTACGAGCAGTACTTC. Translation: CASSLKSASFYEQYF.

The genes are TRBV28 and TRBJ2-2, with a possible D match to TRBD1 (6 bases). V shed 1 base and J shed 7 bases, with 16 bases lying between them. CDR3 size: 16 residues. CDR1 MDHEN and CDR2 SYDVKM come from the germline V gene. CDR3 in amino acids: CASSLSGPGAFGELFF. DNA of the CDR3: TGTGCCAGCAGTTTATCCGGGCCAGGGGCTTTCGGGGAGCTGTTTTTT.

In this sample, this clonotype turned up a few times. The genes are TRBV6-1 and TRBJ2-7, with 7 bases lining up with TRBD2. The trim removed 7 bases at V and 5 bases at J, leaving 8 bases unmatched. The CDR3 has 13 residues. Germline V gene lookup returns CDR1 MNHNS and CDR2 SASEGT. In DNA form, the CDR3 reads TGTGCCAGCATGCGGCGGGAGCTACACGAGCAGTACTTC. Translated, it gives CASMRRELHEQYF.

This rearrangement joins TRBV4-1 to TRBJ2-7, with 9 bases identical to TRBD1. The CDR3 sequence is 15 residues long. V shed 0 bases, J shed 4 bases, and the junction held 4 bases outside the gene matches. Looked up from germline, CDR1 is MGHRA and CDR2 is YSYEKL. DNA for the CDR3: TGCGCCAGCAGCCAAGATGGACAGGGGAGGTACGAGCAGTACTTC. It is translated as CASSQDGQGRYEQYF.

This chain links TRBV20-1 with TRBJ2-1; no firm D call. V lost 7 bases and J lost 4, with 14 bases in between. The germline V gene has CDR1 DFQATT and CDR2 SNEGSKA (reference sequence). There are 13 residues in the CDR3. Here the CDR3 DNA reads TGCAGTGGAAAGCAGACTCAATACAATGAGCAGTTCTTC. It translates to CSGKQTQYNEQFF.

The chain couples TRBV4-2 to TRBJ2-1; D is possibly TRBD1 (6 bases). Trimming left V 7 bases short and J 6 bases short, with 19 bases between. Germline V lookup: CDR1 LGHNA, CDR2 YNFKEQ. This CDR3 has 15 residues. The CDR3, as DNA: TGTGCCAGCAACCCCAGGGGTGGGTTTTCCAATGAGCAGTTCTTC. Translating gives CASNPRGGFSNEQFF.

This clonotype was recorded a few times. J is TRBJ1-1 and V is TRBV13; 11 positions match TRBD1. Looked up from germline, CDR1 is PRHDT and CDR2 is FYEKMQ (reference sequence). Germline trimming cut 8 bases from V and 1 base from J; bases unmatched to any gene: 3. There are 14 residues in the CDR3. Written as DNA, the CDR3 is TGTGCCAGCCGGACAGGGGGCGCGAACACTGAAGCTTTCTTT. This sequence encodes CASRTGGANTEAFF.

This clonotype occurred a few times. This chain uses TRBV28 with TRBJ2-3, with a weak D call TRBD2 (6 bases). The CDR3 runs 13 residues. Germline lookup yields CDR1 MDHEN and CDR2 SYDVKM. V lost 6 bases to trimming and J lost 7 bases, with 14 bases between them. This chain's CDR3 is CASRKWGRNTQYF. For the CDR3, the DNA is TGTGCCAGCAGAAAATGGGGGAGGAATACGCAGTATTTT.

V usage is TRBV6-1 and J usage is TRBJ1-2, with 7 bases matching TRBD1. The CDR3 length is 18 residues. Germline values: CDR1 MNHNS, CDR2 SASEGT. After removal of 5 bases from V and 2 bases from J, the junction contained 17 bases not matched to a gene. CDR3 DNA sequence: TGTGCCAGCAGTCCCCTCCGCGGAGGGGGCGCTTCCAACTATGGCTACACCTTC. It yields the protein CASSPLRGGGASNYGYTF.